The 11 T cell receptor beta chains below come from one sample, sequenced in a study of cytomegalovirus exposure and HLA in healthy donors. Assay: immunoSEQ multiplex PCR; the TCRdb copy retains only in-frame clones and omits some. In the table there are approximately 270,000 clones, more than 75% of which are singletons. Sequenced: PBMCs. These receptors all come from a man aged 18 to 35 in good health and CMV-seropositive.

This rearrangement joins TRBV27 to TRBJ1-5; the D is unclear. CDR3 length equals 14 residues. Germline V gives CDR1 MNHEY, CDR2 SMNVEV (reference sequence). V was shortened by 2 bases and J by 3 bases, with 8 bases between the two germline ends. The CDR3 DNA reads as TGTGCCAGCAGTTTAGCAGGAGCCAATCAGCCCCAGCATTTT. Amino acids: CASSLAGANQPQHF.

A remark on this clone: Compared with germline, one end of the junction differs, possibly owing to a read error. The rearrangement links TRBV4-2 to TRBJ2-3, with 7 nucleotides matching TRBD2. Germline CDR1 is LGHNA and CDR2 is YNFKEQ. The CDR3 contains 13 residues. CDR3 in amino acids: CASRPTSTNTQYF. CDR3 DNA: TGTGCCAGCAGACCGACTAGCACAAATACGCAGTATTTT.

The chain combines TRBV6-6 with TRBJ2-2; D uncertain. Trimming left V 4 bases short and J 5 bases short, with 5 bases between. The CDR3 spans 12 residues. CDR1 and CDR2 (germline): MNHNY, SVGAGI (reference sequence). CDR3 coding DNA: TGTGCCAGCAGTTCCAATACCGGGGAGCTGTTTTTT. Translated: CASSSNTGELFF.

The gene calls are TRBV5-6 and TRBJ1-1; 10 bases agree with TRBD1. This CDR3 region has 15 residues. With 3 bases clipped from V and 0 bases from J, the junction kept 2 bases outside the gene matches. The germline gives CDR1 SGHDT, CDR2 YYEEEE. CDR3: CASSWGTGVNTEAFF. The CDR3 DNA follows: TGTGCCAGCAGCTGGGGGACAGGGGTGAACACTGAAGCTTTCTTT.

V and J are TRBV7-2 and TRBJ1-3; no clear D. The CDR3 contains 18 residues. The V end lost 1 base, the J end lost 0 bases, and 16 bases lay between the germline ends. In germline, CDR1 is SGHTA, CDR2 FQGNSA. Here the CDR3 DNA reads TGTGCCAGCAGCTTAGAATTCCCCAACAGCCCCTCTGGAAACACCATATATTTT. This translates into CASSLEFPNSPSGNTIYF.

The chain employs TRBV7-2 and TRBJ2-7, with D unresolved. Germline CDR1 SGHTA, CDR2 FQGNSA. V lost 5 bases to trimming and J lost 4 bases, with 12 bases between them. The CDR3 contains 13 residues. DNA of the CDR3: TGTGCCAGCAGCCTATCCTACATGTACGAGCAGTACTTC. Its translation: CASSLSYMYEQYF.

A note on this clone: A junction end diverges from the germline sequence, so it may reflect a read error. The V and J genes are TRBV7-9 and TRBJ2-7; 9 nucleotides line up with TRBD1. This CDR3 is 15 amino acids long. CDR1 and CDR2 (germline): SEHNR, FQNEAQ (reference sequence). The CDR3 spells CASSFTGTGFDEANF. The CDR3 DNA follows: TGTGCCAGCAGCTTCACCGGGACAGGGTTTGATGAGGCGAACTTC.

The V and J genes are TRBV7-2 and TRBJ2-5; no reliable D call. The germline gives CDR1 SGHTA, CDR2 FQGNSA. The CDR3 runs to 18 residues. V lost 1 base to trimming and J lost 4 bases, with 22 bases between them. DNA for the CDR3: TGTGCCAGCAGCTTAGAAGAATGGCGTCGGACCCCTAGAGAGACCCAGTACTTC. It specifies CASSLEEWRRTPRETQYF.

The genes are TRBV30 and TRBJ2-5; perhaps TRBD2 as D (5 bases). The CDR3 contains 12 residues. Germline-derived CDR1 and CDR2 are GTSNPN and SVGIG (reference sequence). Trimming took off 1 base at V and 10 bases at J, with 13 bases between the two ends. CDR3 amino acids: CAWSATRGIQYF. The DNA for the CDR3 is TGTGCCTGGAGTGCAACTAGAGGTATCCAGTACTTC.

V usage is TRBV6-6 and J usage is TRBJ1-2; D gene uncertain. The CDR3 sequence is 15 residues long. In germline, CDR1 is MNHNY, CDR2 SVGAGI (reference sequence). Trimming shortened V by 2 bases and J by 8 bases, and 18 bases separated the two germline ends. As DNA, the CDR3 is TGTGCCAGCAGTTACAAGGGCAGCCCCGCTCCAGGCTACACCTTC. This sequence encodes CASSYKGSPAPGYTF.

This sequence joins TRBV2 and TRBJ1-5, with TRBD1 matching 11 bases. The germline V gene encodes CDR1 SNHLY and CDR2 FYNNEI. The CDR3 sequence is 16 residues long. V shed 1 base and J 5 bases; nucleotides not matched to a gene: 4. The CDR3 reads CASSEGRGQGDQPQHF. Here the CDR3 DNA reads TGTGCCAGCAGTGAAGGTAGGGGACAGGGGGATCAGCCCCAGCATTTT. Drawing the rest from reference TRBV2 and TRBJ1-5, the complete variable domain is EPEVTQTPSHQVTQMGQEVILRCVPISNHLYFYWYRQILGQKVEFLVSFYNNEISEKSEIFDDQFSVERPDGSNFTLKIRSTKLEDSAMYFCASSEGRGQGDQPQHFGDGTRLSIL.